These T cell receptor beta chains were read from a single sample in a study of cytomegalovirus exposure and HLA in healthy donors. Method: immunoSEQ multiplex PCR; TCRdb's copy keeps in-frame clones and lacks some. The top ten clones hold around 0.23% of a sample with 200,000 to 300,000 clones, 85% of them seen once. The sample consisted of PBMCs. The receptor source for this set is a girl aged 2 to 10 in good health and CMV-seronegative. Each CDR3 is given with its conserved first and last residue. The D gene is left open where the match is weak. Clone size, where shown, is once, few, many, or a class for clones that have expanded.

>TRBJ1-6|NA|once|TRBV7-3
CASSLATHSPLHF
TGTGCCAGCAGCTTGGCCACCCATTCACCCCTCCACTTT
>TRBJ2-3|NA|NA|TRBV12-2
CASRWTSADTQYF
TGTGCAAGTCGCTGGACTAGCGCAGATACGCAGTATTTT
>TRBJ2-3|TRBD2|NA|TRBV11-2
CASSRGGDTQYF
TGTGCCAGCAGCCGCGGGGGAGATACGCAGTATTTT
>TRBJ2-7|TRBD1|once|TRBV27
CASSLSRGRSEQYF
TGTGCCAGCAGTTTATCCAGGGGGCGTAGCGAGCAGTACTTC
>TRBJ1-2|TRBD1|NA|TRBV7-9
CASSYPQGLSMRYTF
TGTGCCAGCAGCTACCCACAGGGGCTCTCTATGCGATACACCTTC
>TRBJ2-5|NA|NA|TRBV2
CASSWVGGPQRETQYF
TGTGCCAGCAGTTGGGTGGGGGGGCCGCAACGGGAGACCCAGTACTTC
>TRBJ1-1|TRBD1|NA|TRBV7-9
CASSSDRGQTEAFF
TGTGCCAGCAGCTCGGACAGGGGGCAAACTGAAGCTTTCTTT
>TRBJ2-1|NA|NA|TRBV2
CASTGGSSGYNEQFF
TGTGCCAGCACCGGTGGCTCTAGTGGTTACAATGAGCAGTTCTTC
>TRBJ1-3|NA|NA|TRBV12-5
CASGLAGGNTIYF
TGTGCTAGTGGTTTGGCAGGGGGAAACACCATATATTTT
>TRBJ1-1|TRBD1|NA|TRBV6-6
CASSYGGQGNTEAFF
TGTGCCAGCAGTTACGGGGGACAGGGGAACACTGAAGCTTTCTTT
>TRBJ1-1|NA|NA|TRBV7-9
CASSSEIFRLNTEAFF
TGTGCCAGCAGCTCTGAGATATTCCGCCTAAACACTGAAGCTTTCTTT
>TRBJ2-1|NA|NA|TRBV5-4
CASSLPQGQDEQFF
TGTGCCAGCAGCTTGCCCCAGGGGCAGGATGAGCAGTTCTTC
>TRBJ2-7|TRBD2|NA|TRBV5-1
CASSKVAGPKVYEQYF
TGCGCCAGCAGCAAAGTAGCGGGCCCGAAAGTCTACGAGCAGTACTTC
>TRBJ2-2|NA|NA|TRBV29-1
CSVDSRGNTGELFF
TGCAGCGTTGATTCCAGGGGGAACACCGGGGAGCTGTTTTTT
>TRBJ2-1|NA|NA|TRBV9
CASSVGSSDNEQFF
TGTGCCAGCAGCGTAGGGTCTAGCGACAATGAGCAGTTCTTC
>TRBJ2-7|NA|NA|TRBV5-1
CASSSQGGSSYEQYF
TGCGCCAGCAGCTCCCAGGGGGGAAGCTCCTACGAGCAGTACTTC
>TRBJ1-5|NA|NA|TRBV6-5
CATGGVGGNQPQHF
TGTGCCACCGGGGGGGTTGGAGGCAATCAGCCCCAGCATTTT
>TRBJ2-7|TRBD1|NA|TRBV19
CASSMGQGYEQYF
TGTGCCAGTAGTATGGGACAGGGGTACGAGCAGTACTTC
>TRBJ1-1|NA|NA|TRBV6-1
CASFTGTRDTEAFF
TGTGCCAGTTTTACAGGGACAAGGGACACTGAAGCTTTCTTT
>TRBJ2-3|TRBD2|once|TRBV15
CATSRVAGPRDTQYF
TGTGCCACCAGCAGAGTAGCGGGGCCCAGGGATACGCAGTATTTT
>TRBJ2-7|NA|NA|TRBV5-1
CASNQAYEQYF
TGCGCCAGCAATCAGGCCTACGAGCAGTACTTC
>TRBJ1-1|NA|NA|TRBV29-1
CSVEGRLNTEAFF
TGCAGCGTTGAAGGCAGGTTAAACACTGAAGCTTTCTTT
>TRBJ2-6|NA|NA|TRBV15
CATSSGFGSGANVLTF
TGTGCCACCAGCAGCGGGTTTGGCTCTGGGGCCAACGTCCTGACTTTC
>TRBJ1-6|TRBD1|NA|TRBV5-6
CASSTLLDRGVFDSPLHF
TGTGCCAGCAGCACGCTACTGGACAGGGGCGTCTTTGATTCACCCCTCCACTTT
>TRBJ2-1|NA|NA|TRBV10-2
CASSESPLSSYNEQFF
TGCGCCAGCAGTGAGTCACCTCTGAGCTCCTACAATGAGCAGTTCTTC
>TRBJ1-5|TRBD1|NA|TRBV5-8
CASSLVAGTGSFQPQHF
TGTGCCAGCAGCTTGGTCGCTGGGACAGGGTCCTTCCAGCCCCAGCATTTT
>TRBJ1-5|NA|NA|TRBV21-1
CASSPSHQPQHF
TGTGCCAGCAGCCCCTCTCATCAGCCCCAGCATTTT
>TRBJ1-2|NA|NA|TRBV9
CASSVVPAPNYGYTF
TGTGCCAGCAGCGTAGTGCCAGCGCCGAACTATGGCTACACCTTC
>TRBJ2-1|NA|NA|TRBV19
CASSIDYYNEQFF
TGTGCCAGTAGTATCGACTATTACAATGAGCAGTTCTTC
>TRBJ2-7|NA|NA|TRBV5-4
CASRRLGAYEQYF
TGTGCCAGCAGGCGTCTCGGGGCCTACGAGCAGTACTTC
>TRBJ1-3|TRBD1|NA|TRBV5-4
CASSFTGTGGLPGNTIYF
TGTGCCAGCAGCTTTACCGGGACAGGGGGGCTCCCTGGAAACACCATATATTTT
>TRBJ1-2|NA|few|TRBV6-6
CASSVTGDYGYTF
TGTGCCAGCAGTGTCACGGGGGACTATGGCTACACCTTC
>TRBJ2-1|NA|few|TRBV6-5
CASSNSRVNEQFF
TGTGCCAGCAGCAACTCGAGGGTGAATGAGCAGTTCTTC
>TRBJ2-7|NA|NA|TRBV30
CAWEGGQGDYEQYF
TGTGCCTGGGAGGGGGGGCAGGGCGACTACGAGCAGTACTTC
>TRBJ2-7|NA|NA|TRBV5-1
CASSLGGSNYEQYF
TGCGCCAGCAGCCTCGGAGGATCCAATTACGAGCAGTACTTC
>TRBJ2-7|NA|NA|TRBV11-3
CASSLGGGSKQYF
TGTGCCAGCAGCTTAGGCGGAGGTTCTAAGCAGTACTTC
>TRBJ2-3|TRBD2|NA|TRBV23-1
CASSQSSLGRPSTDTQYF
TGCGCCAGCAGTCAATCAAGTCTCGGGAGGCCCAGCACAGATACGCAGTATTTT
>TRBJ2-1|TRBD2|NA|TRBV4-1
CASSQGGTSGYNEQFF
TGCGCCAGCAGCCAAGGGGGGACTAGCGGATACAATGAGCAGTTCTTC
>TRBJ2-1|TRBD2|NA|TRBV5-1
CASSPREASYNEQFF
TGCGCCAGCAGCCCCCGGGAGGCCTCCTACAATGAGCAGTTCTTC
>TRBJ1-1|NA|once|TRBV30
CAWAPTREAFF
TGTGCCTGGGCCCCGACGAGGGAAGCTTTCTTT
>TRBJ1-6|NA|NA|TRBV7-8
CASSLARDSPLHF
TGTGCCAGCAGCTTAGCCAGGGATTCACCCCTCCACTTT
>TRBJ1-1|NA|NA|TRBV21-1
CASSLPGPVGDTEAFF
TGTGCCAGCAGCCTCCCGGGCCCAGTCGGGGACACTGAAGCTTTCTTT
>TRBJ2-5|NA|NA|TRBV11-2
CASSFPRDIKETQYF
TGTGCCAGCAGTTTCCCACGGGACATAAAAGAGACCCAGTACTTC
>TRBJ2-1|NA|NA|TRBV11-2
CASSLAWGVYNEQFF
TGTGCCAGCAGCTTAGCATGGGGGGTTTACAATGAGCAGTTCTTC
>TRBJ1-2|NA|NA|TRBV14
CASSGRGYGYTF
TGTGCCAGCAGTGGAAGGGGCTATGGCTACACCTTC
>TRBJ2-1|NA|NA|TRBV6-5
CASSYSSWSSVQFF
TGTGCCAGCAGTTACTCGTCATGGTCGAGTGTGCAGTTCTTC
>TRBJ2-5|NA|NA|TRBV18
CASSYGGPEETQYF
TGTGCCAGCTCATACGGAGGGCCAGAAGAGACCCAGTACTTC
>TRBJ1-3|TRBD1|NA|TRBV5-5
CASSLGTGASGNTIYF
TGTGCCAGCAGCTTGGGGACAGGGGCGTCTGGAAACACCATATATTTT